A selection of T cell receptor beta chains follows, all from one sample in a study of CD8 T cells in Susac syndrome. In TCRdb, the immunoSEQ multiplex PCR reads were re-called with MiXCR into one record per CDR3 protein. The repertoire holds more than 200,000 distinct CDR3 sequences, with around 93% as singletons. Specimen: CD4+ T cells from PBMCs. The receptors come from a human donor with Susac syndrome. The CDR3 runs from the conserved cysteine through the conserved F or W. Each record gives: V gene, D gene, clone size, J gene, CDR3 DNA, CDR3 protein. D genes are given only for firm matches. A clone size is listed for some rows: how often the clone was seen (once, few, many), or a class if it is expanded.

v_call: TRBV20-1; d_call: .; clone_size: .; j_call: TRBJ1-5; cdr3_nt: TGCAGTGCTAGTCGCAGTCCGGAGGATCAGCCCCAGCATTTT; cdr3_aa: CSASRSPEDQPQHF
v_call: TRBV10-3; d_call: TRBD2; clone_size: .; j_call: TRBJ2-3; cdr3_nt: TGTGCCATCACAGACCGGCTAGCGGGGAACACAGATACGCAGTATTTT; cdr3_aa: CAITDRLAGNTDTQYF
v_call: TRBV28; d_call: .; clone_size: .; j_call: TRBJ1-3; cdr3_nt: TGTGCCATCAGCGGGGGGCAGGCTGCTGGAAACACCATATATTTT; cdr3_aa: CAISGGQAAGNTIYF
v_call: TRBV5-4; d_call: .; clone_size: .; j_call: TRBJ1-4; cdr3_nt: TGTGCCAGCAGCCCTGACATAAAAACTAATGAAAAACTGTTTTTT; cdr3_aa: CASSPDIKTNEKLFF
v_call: TRBV20-1; d_call: .; clone_size: .; j_call: TRBJ1-1; cdr3_nt: TGCAGTGCTAGAGATCCCGCTAGGGGTGAAGCTTTCTTT; cdr3_aa: CSARDPARGEAFF
v_call: TRBV12-5; d_call: TRBD1; clone_size: .; j_call: TRBJ1-6; cdr3_nt: TGTGCTAGTGCCGCCGGGACAGGCGGTTCACCCCTCCACTTT; cdr3_aa: CASAAGTGGSPLHF
v_call: TRBV1; d_call: .; clone_size: .; j_call: TRBJ1-1; cdr3_nt: TGCACCAGCAGCCAAGACGGAAGCGGGGGCGAGCCCATGAACACTGAAGCTTTCTTT; cdr3_aa: CTSSQDGSGGEPMNTEAFF
v_call: TRBV20-1; d_call: TRBD2; clone_size: .; j_call: TRBJ2-3; cdr3_nt: TGCAGTGCTAGACCCCTAGCGGGGATGACAGATACGCAGTATTTT; cdr3_aa: CSARPLAGMTDTQYF
v_call: TRBV20-1; d_call: TRBD2; clone_size: .; j_call: TRBJ2-5; cdr3_nt: TGCAGTTTGATACCAGGGCGGGGGGACCTCCAAGAGACCCAGTACTTC; cdr3_aa: CSLIPGRGDLQETQYF
v_call: TRBV6-5; d_call: .; clone_size: .; j_call: TRBJ2-7; cdr3_nt: TGTGCCAGCACCGATCCGTCGGGCGGCGCCTACGAGCAGTACTTC; cdr3_aa: CASTDPSGGAYEQYF
v_call: TRBV30; d_call: .; clone_size: .; j_call: TRBJ2-5; cdr3_nt: TGTGCCTGGGCTGTGTCGGGAGAGACCCAGTACTTC; cdr3_aa: CAWAVSGETQYF
v_call: TRBV5-6; d_call: .; clone_size: .; j_call: TRBJ1-6; cdr3_nt: TGTGCCAGCAGCTTTCGGACCCTCTTACTAAATTCACCCCTCCACTTT; cdr3_aa: CASSFRTLLLNSPLHF
v_call: TRBV6-2/TRBV6-3; d_call: TRBD1; clone_size: .; j_call: TRBJ1-1; cdr3_nt: TGTGCCAGCAGCCGGACAGGGGGATCGGAAGCTTTCTTT; cdr3_aa: CASSRTGGSEAFF
v_call: TRBV6-1; d_call: .; clone_size: .; j_call: TRBJ1-1; cdr3_nt: TGTGCCAGCAATAAACAGGGTAGCACTGAAGCTTTCTTT; cdr3_aa: CASNKQGSTEAFF
v_call: TRBV20-1; d_call: .; clone_size: .; j_call: TRBJ1-1; cdr3_nt: TGCAGTGCTAGAGTTGGGGGAAGAGACACTGAAGCTTTCTTT; cdr3_aa: CSARVGGRDTEAFF
v_call: TRBV7-9; d_call: .; clone_size: .; j_call: TRBJ1-1; cdr3_nt: TGTGCCAGCAGAAAAACAGGTACTACCACTGAAGCTTTCTTT; cdr3_aa: CASRKTGTTTEAFF
v_call: TRBV7-9; d_call: TRBD2; clone_size: .; j_call: TRBJ2-3; cdr3_nt: TGTGCCAGCGCGGGGGGCACAGATACGCAGTATTTT; cdr3_aa: CASAGGTDTQYF
v_call: TRBV5-1; d_call: TRBD1; clone_size: once; j_call: TRBJ2-1; cdr3_nt: TGCGCCAGCAGGGGAGCCGGGACAGGGGGCAGTGATGAGCAGTTCTTC; cdr3_aa: CASRGAGTGGSDEQFF
v_call: TRBV30; d_call: .; clone_size: .; j_call: TRBJ1-3; cdr3_nt: TGTGCCTGGGGGGCCTCCTCTGGAAACACCATATATTTT; cdr3_aa: CAWGASSGNTIYF
v_call: TRBV29-1; d_call: .; clone_size: .; j_call: TRBJ2-3; cdr3_nt: TGCAGCGTCCCCCCTCGGGGGAACACAGATACGCAGTATTTT; cdr3_aa: CSVPPRGNTDTQYF
v_call: TRBV3-1; d_call: .; clone_size: .; j_call: TRBJ1-5; cdr3_nt: TGTGCCAGCAGCCAAGCCGGGGGTGGCAATCAGCCCCAGCATTTT; cdr3_aa: CASSQAGGGNQPQHF
v_call: TRBV7-9; d_call: TRBD1; clone_size: .; j_call: TRBJ1-1; cdr3_nt: TGTGCCAGCAGCTCGTGGACAGGGGACACTGAAGCTTTCTTT; cdr3_aa: CASSSWTGDTEAFF
v_call: TRBV3-1; d_call: .; clone_size: .; j_call: TRBJ1-2; cdr3_nt: TGTGCCAGCAGCCAAGACACTAGCAGTTTAGGCTACACCTTC; cdr3_aa: CASSQDTSSLGYTF
v_call: TRBV11-2; d_call: .; clone_size: .; j_call: TRBJ2-4; cdr3_nt: TGTGCCAGCAGCACCAGACAGATTAATCTAGCCAAAAACATTCAGTACTTC; cdr3_aa: CASSTRQINLAKNIQYF
v_call: TRBV18; d_call: .; clone_size: .; j_call: TRBJ2-7; cdr3_nt: TGTGCCAGCTCACCAGGAGCCTACGAGCAGTACTTC; cdr3_aa: CASSPGAYEQYF
v_call: TRBV7-6; d_call: TRBD1; clone_size: .; j_call: TRBJ1-3; cdr3_nt: TGTGCCAGCAGCCTAGTGACAGGGGCTAGCTCTGGAAACACCATATATTTT; cdr3_aa: CASSLVTGASSGNTIYF
v_call: TRBV20-1; d_call: .; clone_size: .; j_call: TRBJ1-5; cdr3_nt: TGCAGTGCTAGAAAAGGGAGGGATCAGCCCCAGCATTTT; cdr3_aa: CSARKGRDQPQHF
v_call: TRBV29-1; d_call: .; clone_size: .; j_call: TRBJ2-5; cdr3_nt: TGCAGCGCTTACACAGGGCAAGAGACCCAGTACTTC; cdr3_aa: CSAYTGQETQYF
v_call: TRBV7-9; d_call: .; clone_size: .; j_call: TRBJ2-3; cdr3_nt: TGTGCCAGCAGCCCAGGCAGGGGCACAGATACGCAGTATTTT; cdr3_aa: CASSPGRGTDTQYF
v_call: TRBV12-3/TRBV12-4; d_call: .; clone_size: .; j_call: TRBJ2-7; cdr3_nt: TGTGCCAGCAGCTCCGCCGGGCGAGGTCCTACCTACGAGCAGTACTTC; cdr3_aa: CASSSAGRGPTYEQYF
v_call: TRBV28; d_call: .; clone_size: .; j_call: TRBJ1-1; cdr3_nt: TGTGCCAGCAGATTGGCGGGCACTGAAGCTTTCTTT; cdr3_aa: CASRLAGTEAFF
v_call: TRBV5-1; d_call: TRBD2; clone_size: .; j_call: TRBJ2-5; cdr3_nt: TGCGCCAGCAGCTTGGCAGCGGGGATCCAAGAGACCCAGTACTTC; cdr3_aa: CASSLAAGIQETQYF
v_call: TRBV24-1; d_call: .; clone_size: .; j_call: TRBJ1-5; cdr3_nt: TGTGCCACCAGTGATGGGGGGGGCTGGGCTCAGCCCCAGCATTTT; cdr3_aa: CATSDGGGWAQPQHF
v_call: TRBV6-5; d_call: TRBD2; clone_size: .; j_call: TRBJ2-3; cdr3_nt: TGTGCCAGCACTCCTAGCGGCTTCACAGATACGCAGTATTTT; cdr3_aa: CASTPSGFTDTQYF
v_call: TRBV30; d_call: .; clone_size: .; j_call: TRBJ2-1; cdr3_nt: TGTGCCTGGACAGAGGTAGAGTTCGACAATGAGCAGTTCTTC; cdr3_aa: CAWTEVEFDNEQFF
v_call: TRBV20-1; d_call: .; clone_size: .; j_call: TRBJ1-1; cdr3_nt: TGCAGTGCTAGCTCCCCGGGGGGGAGCACTGAAGCTTTCTTT; cdr3_aa: CSASSPGGSTEAFF
v_call: TRBV6-6; d_call: .; clone_size: .; j_call: TRBJ1-1; cdr3_nt: TGTGCCAGCAGGCCGGGTTCGAACACTGAAGCTTTCTTT; cdr3_aa: CASRPGSNTEAFF
v_call: TRBV5-4; d_call: TRBD2; clone_size: .; j_call: TRBJ2-3; cdr3_nt: TGTGCCAGCAGCTTGGTTAGCGGGGGGGCGCGGAATACGCAGTATTTT; cdr3_aa: CASSLVSGGARNTQYF
v_call: TRBV18; d_call: .; clone_size: .; j_call: TRBJ2-7; cdr3_nt: TGTGCCAGCACCCTGGACGGAGCCCTCTCCTACGAGCAGTACTTC; cdr3_aa: CASTLDGALSYEQYF
v_call: TRBV20-1; d_call: TRBD1; clone_size: .; j_call: TRBJ1-6; cdr3_nt: TGCAGTGCTACCCCCGGGACAGCCTATAATTCACCCCTCCACTTT; cdr3_aa: CSATPGTAYNSPLHF
v_call: TRBV30; d_call: .; clone_size: .; j_call: TRBJ2-7; cdr3_nt: TGTGCCTGGAGCCCGGTGGGCAGGGCGGCCTACGAGCAGTACTTC; cdr3_aa: CAWSPVGRAAYEQYF
v_call: TRBV12-3/TRBV12-4; d_call: TRBD1; clone_size: .; j_call: TRBJ2-3; cdr3_nt: TGTGCCAGCAGTCAGCGACAGGGCCGCACAGATACGCAGTATTTT; cdr3_aa: CASSQRQGRTDTQYF
v_call: TRBV20-1; d_call: .; clone_size: .; j_call: TRBJ1-1; cdr3_nt: TGCAGTGCGTTACTGGACACCATGAACACTGAAGCTTTCTTT; cdr3_aa: CSALLDTMNTEAFF
v_call: TRBV5-1; d_call: .; clone_size: .; j_call: TRBJ2-5; cdr3_nt: TGCGCCAGCAGCGCACAGGAGCAGGAGACCCAGTACTTC; cdr3_aa: CASSAQEQETQYF
v_call: TRBV5-1; d_call: TRBD1; clone_size: .; j_call: TRBJ2-5; cdr3_nt: TGCGCCAGCAGCTCTCGGACAGGGACCGGGGAGACCCAGTACTTC; cdr3_aa: CASSSRTGTGETQYF
v_call: TRBV12-3/TRBV12-4; d_call: TRBD1; clone_size: .; j_call: TRBJ1-5; cdr3_nt: TGTGCCAGCAGTCCGGCCGGACAGGCCCTTCTTAGCAATCAGCCCCAGCATTTT; cdr3_aa: CASSPAGQALLSNQPQHF
v_call: TRBV18; d_call: TRBD1; clone_size: .; j_call: TRBJ1-1; cdr3_nt: TGTGCCAGCTCAATTAGGACCCAGGGGGAAGGTACTGAAGCTTTCTTT; cdr3_aa: CASSIRTQGEGTEAFF
v_call: TRBV29-1; d_call: .; clone_size: .; j_call: TRBJ2-7; cdr3_nt: TGCAGCGTTGGGTCGGTCGGGGAGCAGTACTTC; cdr3_aa: CSVGSVGEQYF
v_call: TRBV6-1; d_call: TRBD1; clone_size: .; j_call: TRBJ2-6; cdr3_nt: TGTGCCAGCAGCAAGACAGGGGGCACTGGGGCCAACGTCCTGACTTTC; cdr3_aa: CASSKTGGTGANVLTF
v_call: TRBV7-9; d_call: .; clone_size: .; j_call: TRBJ1-2; cdr3_nt: TGTGCCAGCATTGAAGGGACTTCTAACTATGGCTACACCTTC; cdr3_aa: CASIEGTSNYGYTF
v_call: TRBV4-2; d_call: .; clone_size: .; j_call: TRBJ1-4; cdr3_nt: TGTGCCAGCAGCCAACGAGGGGACTTAGGCCAATCAACTAATGAAAAACTGTTTTTT; cdr3_aa: CASSQRGDLGQSTNEKLFF
v_call: TRBV12-5; d_call: .; clone_size: once; j_call: TRBJ1-2; cdr3_nt: TGTGCTAGTGGTTACACAGGGACGGGTGGCTACACCTTC; cdr3_aa: CASGYTGTGGYTF
v_call: TRBV6-5; d_call: TRBD1; clone_size: .; j_call: TRBJ2-3; cdr3_nt: TGTGCCAGCAGTCCCTCGCCGGGCAGGGGACAGGTAGATACGCAGTATTTT; cdr3_aa: CASSPSPGRGQVDTQYF
v_call: TRBV2; d_call: .; clone_size: .; j_call: TRBJ1-1; cdr3_nt: TGTGCCAGCAGTGACTACAGGAACACTGAAGCTTTCTTT; cdr3_aa: CASSDYRNTEAFF
v_call: TRBV20-1; d_call: .; clone_size: .; j_call: TRBJ2-5; cdr3_nt: TGCAGTGCTAGAGGGGCGGGCAAAGAGACCCAGTACTTC; cdr3_aa: CSARGAGKETQYF
v_call: TRBV7-2; d_call: TRBD2; clone_size: once; j_call: TRBJ2-3; cdr3_nt: TGTGCCAGCAGCCAGGGGACTAGCGGGGGGCCCCACACAGATACGCAGTATTTT; cdr3_aa: CASSQGTSGGPHTDTQYF
v_call: TRBV30; d_call: .; clone_size: .; j_call: TRBJ1-2; cdr3_nt: TGTGCCTGGAGTCCAGGGTCATACGGCTACACCTTC; cdr3_aa: CAWSPGSYGYTF
v_call: TRBV7-2; d_call: TRBD2; clone_size: once; j_call: TRBJ2-3; cdr3_nt: TGTGCCAGCAGCTTAGATGCGGGAGGCACAGATACGCAGTATTTT; cdr3_aa: CASSLDAGGTDTQYF
v_call: TRBV5-4; d_call: .; clone_size: .; j_call: TRBJ2-3; cdr3_nt: TGTGCCAGCAGCTCCGACGGAAAGCTCGGGGATACGCAGTATTTT; cdr3_aa: CASSSDGKLGDTQYF
v_call: TRBV28; d_call: .; clone_size: .; j_call: TRBJ1-3; cdr3_nt: TGTGCCTCGTTGGGTGGGGGCTCTGGAAACACCATATATTTT; cdr3_aa: CASLGGGSGNTIYF